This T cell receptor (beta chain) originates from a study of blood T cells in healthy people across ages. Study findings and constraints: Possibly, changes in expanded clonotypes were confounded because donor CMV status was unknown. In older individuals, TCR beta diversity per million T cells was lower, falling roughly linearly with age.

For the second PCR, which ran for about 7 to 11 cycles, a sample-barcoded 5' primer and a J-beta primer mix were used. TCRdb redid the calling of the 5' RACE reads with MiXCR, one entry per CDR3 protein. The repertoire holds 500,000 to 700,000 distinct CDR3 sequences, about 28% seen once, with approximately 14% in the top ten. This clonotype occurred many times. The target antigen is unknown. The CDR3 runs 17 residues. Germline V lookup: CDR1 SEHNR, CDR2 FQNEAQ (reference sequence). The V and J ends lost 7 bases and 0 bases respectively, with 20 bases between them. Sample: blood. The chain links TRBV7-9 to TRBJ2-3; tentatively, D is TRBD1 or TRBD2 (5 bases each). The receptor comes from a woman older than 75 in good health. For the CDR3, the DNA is TGTGCCAGCACCTTGGGGGTGAAGTCCCTAAGCACAGATACGCAGTATTTT. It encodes CASTLGVKSLSTDTQYF.